This entry lists 19 T cell receptor beta chains sequenced from one sample in a study of tissue T cells after allogeneic stem cell transplantation (dated by TCRdb to 2021 to 2024). Library preparation employed the immunoSEQ multiplex PCR assay. Sourced from immuneACCESS, this table was stored by TCRdb with only in-frame sequences that have V and J called. A share of the clones is absent; for the studies checked, an unresolved V gene accounts for under half, and the remainder has no known explanation. The sample table shows roughly 45,000 clones, and around 67% are seen once. The ten largest make up roughly 0.7% of the sample. The sample consisted of sorted cells pooled from one or two spleens. Source of these receptors: a pool of C57BL/6 mice in good health.

This clone appeared a few times. The genes are named according to mouse. CDR3 sequence: CAWSLVGAGAEQFF. The CDR3 bases that were read are TGTGCCTGGAGTCTAGTGGGGGCGGGGGCTGAGCAGTTC. V gene TRBV31 combines with J gene TRBJ2-1, with D perhaps given as TRBD1 or TRBD2 (6 bases each). The DNA ends 1 residue before the CDR3 does, and the rest of the CDR3 is filled in from the germline J gene. The V end lost 0 bases, the J end lost 7 bases, and 13 bases lay between the germline ends. Looked up from germline, CDR1 is GKSSPN and CDR2 is SITVG. This CDR3 is 14 amino acids long.

In regard to this clone: Each gene name is a mouse one. The read finishes 1 residue shy of the CDR3 end, and the germline J gene is used to complete it. The V call is TRBV5, the J call TRBJ2-7; 11 nucleotides match TRBD2. J lost 0 bases, V lost 6 bases, and 4 bases had no gene match. This CDR3 spans 15 amino acids. Germline V gene sequence: CDR1 LGHNA, CDR2 YNLKQL (reference sequence). CDR3 region: CASSRLGGSSYEQYF. The CDR3 DNA, read in part, is TGTGCCAGCAGTAGACTGGGGGGGAGCTCCTATGAACAGTAC.

As for this clone: Mouse germline and gene names are used. The part of the CDR3 DNA that was read is TGTGCCAGCTCTCTCGACTGGGGGAACACCGGGCAGCTCTAC. Its translation: CASSLDWGNTGQLY. The CDR3, in full, reads CASSLDWGNTGQLYF. The rearrangement links TRBV12-1 to TRBJ2-2, with 9 bases that match TRBD2. The sequence runs out 1 residue before the end of the CDR3; the remainder is reconstructed from the germline J gene. The V and J ends lost 0 bases and 2 bases, in that order; junction bases with no gene match: 0. From germline, CDR1 is SGHSN and CDR2 HYEKVE. CDR3 length equals 15 residues.

With regard to this clone: The genes are named according to mouse. The read finishes 1 residue shy of the CDR3 end, and the germline J gene is used to complete it. The genes are TRBV5 and TRBJ2-3; 10 nucleotides agree with TRBD2. The CDR3 length is 15 residues. CDR1 is LGHNA and CDR2 is YNLKQL in the germline V gene (reference sequence). The junction had 0 bases not matched to a gene; V was cut back by 2 bases and J by 1 base. CDR3 bases read: TGTGCCAGCAGCCAACTGGGGGGGCGTGCAGAAACGCTGTAT. This encodes CASSQLGGRAETLY. The entire CDR3 is CASSQLGGRAETLYF.

Details on this clone: The gene names here belong to mouse. The read comes to an end 1 residue before the CDR3 does, leaving the germline J gene to fill in the end. This sequence joins TRBV4 and TRBJ2-4; 7 positions match TRBD1. V lost 4 bases to trimming and J lost 2 bases; unmatched junction nucleotides: 3. The CDR3 runs 14 residues. Per germline, CDR1 LGHDT and CDR2 YNNKQL (reference sequence). The sequenced CDR3 bases are TGTGCCAGCAGCTTTGGACAGGATCAAAACACCTTGTAC. The encoded protein is CASSFGQDQNTLY. The CDR3 in full is CASSFGQDQNTLYF.

With regard to this clone: Genes here carry mouse names. Read sequence stops 1 residue before the CDR3 end, and the germline J gene provides the missing end. V and J are TRBV19 and TRBJ2-2; possibly TRBD1 for D (6 bases). Trimming took off 2 bases at V and 0 bases at J, with 8 bases between the two ends. Germline-derived CDR1 and CDR2 are FNHDT and SITEND (reference sequence). CDR3 length: 15 residues. CDR3: CASSIGTTNTGQLYF. The covered CDR3 bases are TGTGCCAGCAGTATCGGGACAACAAACACCGGGCAGCTCTAC.

This clone has more than one count but fewer than ten. Gene names follow the mouse nomenclature. The read stops 1 residue short of the end of the CDR3; the missing end is completed from the germline J gene. The chain employs TRBV2 and TRBJ2-7; weak D call: TRBD1 (6 bases). There are 15 residues in the CDR3. Trimming stripped 0 bases from V and 0 bases from J, with 9 bases between. Germline V gene lookup returns CDR1 LGHNA and CDR2 YSYQKL. The part of the CDR3 DNA that was read is TGTGCCAGCAGCCAAGATAGGGGGAGCTCCTATGAACAGTAC. Protein product: CASSQDRGSSYEQY. The whole CDR3 protein reads CASSQDRGSSYEQYF.

On this clone itself: Mouse names are used for the genes. The CDR3 end is not reached by the read, which stops 1 residue before it; the germline J gene fills it in. This chain links TRBV3 with TRBJ2-5; possible D gene TRBD1, 6 bases. Between the trimmed V and J ends, which lost 6 bases and 2 bases, there was a span of 9 bases. This CDR3 comprises 13 residues. The V gene's germline CDR1 is SNHLY and CDR2 FYNGKV (reference sequence). The CDR3 bases that were read are TGTGCCAGCAGTCAGGGGATCCAAGACACCCAGTAC. Protein product: CASSQGIQDTQY. In full, the CDR3 reads CASSQGIQDTQYF. Together with reference TRBV3 and TRBJ2-5, the CDR3 gives the full variable domain: GPKVLQIPSHQIIDMGQMVTLNCDPVSNHLYFYWYKQILGQQMEFLVNFYNGKVMEKSKLFKDQFSVERPDGSYFTLKIQPTALEDSAVYFCASSQGIQDTQYFGPGTRLLVL.

As for this clone: Gene names refer to mouse genes. CDR3 protein: CASFHRQASAETLYF. The sequenced part of the CDR3 DNA is TGTGCCAGCTTCCACCGACAGGCTAGTGCAGAAACGCTGTAT. V is TRBV13-2 and J is TRBJ2-3; D possibly corresponds to TRBD1 (6 bases). The CDR3 extends 1 residue past the end of the read, so its final part is completed from the germline J gene. This CDR3 is 15 amino acids long. Trimming took off 7 bases at V and 0 bases at J, with 15 bases between the two ends. From germline, CDR1 is NNHNN and CDR2 SYGAGS (reference sequence).

Notes on this clone: Gene and germline names: mouse. Read coverage stops 1 residue before the CDR3 terminus; the germline J gene supplies the remainder. The rearrangement uses TRBV20 and TRBJ2-2; no definite D call. With 2 bases removed from V and 0 bases from J, the gap between germline ends came to 4 bases. Per germline, CDR1 GFQATS and CDR2 STVNSAI. The CDR3 is 13 amino acids. CDR3 sequence: CGARPANTGQLYF. Partial CDR3 DNA: TGTGGTGCTAGGCCAGCAAACACCGGGCAGCTCTAC.

About this clone itself: Mouse names are used for the genes. The DNA ends 1 residue before the CDR3 does, and the rest of the CDR3 is filled in from the germline J gene. The rearrangement uses TRBV29 and TRBJ1-1; 7 nucleotides match TRBD1. Germline lookup yields CDR1 MSHET and CDR2 SYDVDS. The length of the CDR3 is 13 residues. With 5 bases clipped from V and 0 bases from J, the junction kept 0 bases outside the gene matches. Partial CDR3 DNA: TGTGCTAGCAGTGGGACAGCAAACACAGAAGTCTTC. It yields the protein CASSGTANTEVF. The whole CDR3 region reads CASSGTANTEVFF.

Note on this clone: The gene symbols are mouse symbols. The observed sequence ends 1 residue before the CDR3 terminus, with the missing tail filled in from the germline J gene. Other DNA sequences in the sample encode the same CDR3. The genes are TRBV2 and TRBJ2-4; a weak D match, TRBD1 (6 bases). This CDR3 contains 14 residues. Per germline, CDR1 LGHNA and CDR2 YSYQKL. Trimming cost V 0 bases and J 3 bases, with 7 bases left between them. CDR3 DNA (partial): TGTGCCAGCAGCCAAGACAGGGGACAAAACACCTTGTAC. As protein: CASSQDRGQNTLY. The entire CDR3 protein reads CASSQDRGQNTLYF.

Details on this clone: Gene names refer to mouse genes. The CDR3 is cut off 1 residue early in the read; its end comes from the germline J gene. The chain joins TRBV20 to TRBJ2-5; D possibly corresponds to TRBD1 (6 bases). Germline V gene lookup returns CDR1 GFQATS and CDR2 STVNSAI. Trimming removed 0 bases from V and 2 bases from J, with 9 bases in between. This CDR3 region has 14 residues. The part of the CDR3 DNA that was read is TGTGGTGCTAGGGACAGGGGAGGCCAAGACACCCAGTAC. Amino acid sequence: CGARDRGGQDTQY. The entire CDR3 reads CGARDRGGQDTQYF.

Points on this clone: The gene names given are mouse names. The sequence runs out 1 residue before the end of the CDR3; the remainder is reconstructed from the germline J gene. V gene TRBV26 combines with J gene TRBJ1-6; D unclear. TRBJ1-6 is identified as an open reading frame with a role that is uncertain. Germline CDR1 is KGHPV and CDR2 is FQNQEV (reference sequence). The CDR3 has 14 residues. Trimming stripped 2 bases from V and 4 bases from J, with 6 bases between. Incomplete CDR3 DNA: TGTGCCAGCAGTCTGAGAGGGTATAATTCGCCCCTCTAC. It yields the protein CASSLRGYNSPLY. The whole CDR3 reads CASSLRGYNSPLYF.

This clone has more than one count but fewer than ten. Germline and genes here are mouse. The CDR3 end falls 1 residue outside the read, so it is completed with the germline J gene. The chain recombines TRBV16 with TRBJ1-5, with TRBD1 as a possible D gene (6 bases). V lost 3 bases, J lost 3 bases, and 9 bases lay in between. CDR3 length: 14 residues. CDR1 and CDR2 from the germline V gene are SGHSA and FRNQAP. CDR3 residues: CASSLRGGNQAPLF. The DNA read from the CDR3 is TGTGCAAGCAGCTTGAGAGGGGGCAACCAGGCTCCGCTT.

In the case of this clone: The genes and germline here are from mouse. The sequenced fragment ends 1 residue before the CDR3 boundary, so the rest is inferred from the germline J gene. This chain connects TRBV12-1 to TRBJ2-7; D is undetermined. CDR3 length: 12 residues. The germline V and J ends were trimmed by 0 bases and 4 bases, with 6 bases remaining between them. Per germline, CDR1 SGHSN and CDR2 HYEKVE. The DNA read from the CDR3 is TGTGCCAGCTCTCTCGCCATTTATGAACAGTAC. As protein: CASSLAIYEQY. The entire CDR3 sequence reads CASSLAIYEQYF.

Worth noting for this clone: The listed genes are named as in mouse. The read falls 1 residue short of the CDR3 end, and the missing part is taken from the germline J gene. The rearrangement links TRBV5 to TRBJ1-1, with D maybe TRBD1 (5 bases). CDR3 length: 14 amino acids. Trimming pared 1 base from V and 1 base from J, leaving 7 bases between. Germline V gene lookup returns CDR1 LGHNA and CDR2 YNLKQL (reference sequence). The CDR3 sequence is CASSQGQRNTEVFF. CDR3 bases read: TGTGCCAGCAGCCAAGGACAGAGAAACACAGAAGTCTTC.

Of note for this clone: Gene names are the mouse ones. Here the CDR3 reads CGAREHPGLQDTQYF. The CDR3 bases that were read are TGTGGTGCTAGGGAACATCCGGGACTGCAAGACACCCAGTAC. The chain combines TRBV20 with TRBJ2-5, with TRBD2 identical over 7 bases. Read coverage stops 1 residue before the CDR3 terminus; the germline J gene supplies the remainder. This CDR3 comprises 15 residues. Germline trimming cut 0 bases from V and 3 bases from J; bases unmatched to any gene: 6. CDR1 and CDR2 (germline): GFQATS, STVNSAI.

Points on this clone: Gene labels here are mouse ones. The read ends 1 residue before the CDR3 terminus; that terminus is restored from the germline J gene. V is TRBV3 and J is TRBJ2-5; 9 bases are a match to TRBD1. The CDR3 loop spans 14 amino acids. The V and J ends lost 5 bases and 5 bases, in that order; junction bases with no gene match: 5. Germline lookup yields CDR1 SNHLY and CDR2 FYNGKV (reference sequence). The CDR3 sequence: CASSPPGQGDTQYF. CDR3 DNA, as far as it was read: TGTGCCAGCAGCCCACCGGGACAGGGAGACACCCAGTAC.